Below, 31 T cell receptor beta chains from the same sample are listed, as sequenced in a study of follicular helper T cells after annual influenza vaccination. The assay was immunoSEQ multiplex PCR, and TCRdb's table has in-frame clones only and misses some. Here the sample spans approximately 10,000 clones, 75% to 90% being singletons. Time point here: 2015-2016 season, 7 days after influenza vaccination. The sequences come from CXCR5- memory CD4+ T cells sorted from blood, collected 7 days after influenza vaccination. These receptors all stem from an adult who received the influenza vaccine.

The genes are TRBV11-2 and TRBJ2-5; possible D gene TRBD1, 5 bases. Germline V gene lookup returns CDR1 SGHAT and CDR2 FQNNGV. There are 14 residues in the CDR3. V lost 2 bases, J lost 2 bases, and 9 bases lay in between. CDR3 DNA sequence: TGTGCCAGCAGCTTACCTCGGACACAAGAGACCCAGTACTTC. Amino acids: CASSLPRTQETQYF.

This clone was counted a single time. The CDR3 DNA sequence: TGTGCCAGCAGCCCAGCCGGGACAGTCGGAAACACCATATATTTT. It codes for CASSPAGTVGNTIYF. The V and J genes are TRBV7-2 and TRBJ1-3; TRBD1 matches 7 bases. Trimming cost V 5 bases and J 4 bases; bases outside gene matches: 8. The CDR3 contains 15 residues. The germline CDR1 and CDR2 sequences are SGHTA and FQGNSA.

This clone showed up just once. The gene calls are TRBV7-2 and TRBJ2-5; TRBD2 matches 7 bases. V trimming: 3 bases; J trimming: 4 bases; junction bases outside the gene matches: 8. Germline V lookup: CDR1 SGHTA, CDR2 FQGNSA. The CDR3 runs 15 residues. In DNA form, the CDR3 reads TGTGCCAGCAGCTTGGGTAGCGGGCGGGCAGAGACCCAGTACTTC. Its protein is CASSLGSGRAETQYF.

The chain joins TRBV18 to TRBJ1-2; D ambiguous. The V end was cut by 8 bases, the J end by 8 bases, with 21 bases between. Germline V lookup: CDR1 KGHSH, CDR2 LQKENI. This CDR3 is 14 amino acids long. CDR3 sequence: CASRITGSQDGYTF. The DNA of the CDR3 is TGTGCCAGCAGGATTACCGGGTCCCAAGACGGCTACACCTTC.

This clone was seen only once. This rearrangement joins TRBV18 to TRBJ1-3; weak D call: TRBD1 (6 bases). In germline, CDR1 is KGHSH, CDR2 LQKENI. Between the trimmed V and J ends, which lost 5 bases and 2 bases, there was a span of 13 bases. The CDR3 totals 15 residues. CDR3 sequence: CASSDTAGAGNTIYF. The CDR3 region has the DNA TGTGCCAGCTCAGACACGGCAGGGGCTGGAAACACCATATATTTT. The complete variable domain, with remaining parts taken from reference TRBV18 and TRBJ1-3, reads NAGVMQNPRHLVRRRGQEARLRCSPMKGHSHVYWYRQLPEEGLKFMVYLQKENIIDESGMPKERFSAEFPKEGPSILRIQQVVRGDSAAYFCASSDTAGAGNTIYFGEGSWLTVV.

J is TRBJ1-2 and V is TRBV5-6, with D possibly being TRBD1 (5 bases). The CDR3 contains 15 residues. Per germline, CDR1 SGHDT and CDR2 YYEEEE. The V and J ends lost 7 bases and 5 bases respectively, with 21 bases between them. The CDR3 DNA reads TGTGCCAGCCGCGGCCGGGGGAGGGTAGATTATGGCTACACCTTC. This translates into CASRGRGRVDYGYTF.

V gene TRBV6-6 combines with J gene TRBJ2-1; D may be TRBD1 (6 bases). With 3 bases removed from V and 6 bases from J, the gap between germline ends came to 18 bases. The CDR3 contains 16 residues. Germline V gene lookup returns CDR1 MNHNY and CDR2 SVGAGI (reference sequence). The CDR3 nucleotides read TGTGCCAGCAGTTATCAGGGGACGGTGGGGGCCAATGAGCAGTTCTTC. As protein: CASSYQGTVGANEQFF.

V and J are TRBV7-9 and TRBJ1-1; D might be TRBD1 (6 bases). This CDR3 has 15 amino acids. Trimming took 0 bases from V and 2 from J, leaving 10 bases between them. Per germline, CDR1 SEHNR and CDR2 FQNEAQ (reference sequence). CDR3 loop: CASSLAGGGNTEAFF. The CDR3 DNA follows: TGTGCCAGCAGCTTAGCCGGCGGGGGCAACACTGAAGCTTTCTTT.

The chain joins TRBV5-5 to TRBJ2-1, with 8 nucleotides matching TRBD2. In germline, CDR1 is SGHKS, CDR2 YYEKEE (reference sequence). The CDR3 spans 14 residues. Trimming cost V 3 bases and J 10 bases; bases outside gene matches: 9. The CDR3 DNA sequence: TGTGCCAGCAGCTGGGGGCAACTAGCGGAGGAGCAGTTCTTC. Amino acid sequence: CASSWGQLAEEQFF.

The chain is built from TRBV11-2 and TRBJ1-6; 8 nucleotides agree with TRBD1. Germline trimming cut 5 bases from V and 9 bases from J; bases unmatched to any gene: 6. Germline CDR1 is SGHAT and CDR2 is FQNNGV. This CDR3 spans 14 amino acids. Written as DNA, the CDR3 is TGTGCCAGCAGCCTCGGACAGGGTGGTTCACCCCTCCACTTT. Its translation: CASSLGQGGSPLHF.

The J gene is TRBJ1-6, the V gene TRBV4-1; D gene unclear. V lost 1 base and J lost 12, with 16 bases in between. The CDR3 has 15 amino acids. The germline V gene has CDR1 MGHRA and CDR2 YSYEKL. For the CDR3, the DNA is TGCGCCAGCAGCCAAGGGACGACAATATCCATACCCCTCCACTTT. Translating it yields CASSQGTTISIPLHF.

This rearrangement joins TRBV7-2 to TRBJ1-2, with TRBD1 matching 9 bases. This CDR3 has 19 residues. V lost 3 bases and J lost 5; bases outside the gene matches: 19. Germline CDR1 SGHTA, CDR2 FQGNSA. CDR3 residues: CASSLVSGQGRLGGYGYTF. CDR3 sequence (DNA): TGTGCCAGCAGCTTGGTTTCCGGACAGGGGCGCCTGGGGGGATATGGCTACACCTTC.

The chain is built from TRBV13 and TRBJ1-3, with TRBD1 matching 8 bases. Germline assignment: CDR1 PRHDT and CDR2 FYEKMQ (reference sequence). Trimming took 5 bases from V and 1 from J; bases not matched to a gene: 7. There are 16 residues in the CDR3. This CDR3 reads CASSPPHRGSGNTIYF. The CDR3, as DNA: TGTGCCAGCAGCCCCCCGCACAGGGGGTCTGGAAACACCATATATTTT.

V usage is TRBV5-6 and J usage is TRBJ2-2, with 7 positions matching TRBD1. The germline CDR1 and CDR2 sequences are SGHDT and YYEEEE. The CDR3 has 13 residues. Here the CDR3 reads CAYRTGVTGELFF. The DNA for the CDR3 is TGTGCATATCGAACAGGGGTTACCGGGGAGCTGTTTTTT.

The sample holds a few counts of this clone. The rearrangement joins TRBV6-1 to TRBJ1-6; the match to TRBD1 covers 7 bases. V shed 8 bases and J 7 bases; nucleotides not matched to a gene: 11. Germline V gene data show CDR1 as MNHNS and CDR2 as SASEGT. This CDR3 comprises 15 residues. The CDR3 DNA sequence: TGTGCCAGCGGGCCAAGGGGGCAGCAAAATTCACCCCTCCACTTT. Translation gives CASGPRGQQNSPLHF.

This sequence joins TRBV5-1 and TRBJ1-4; possibly TRBD1 for D (6 bases). Trimming removed 1 base at V and 5 bases at J, with 24 bases between. CDR1 and CDR2 (germline): SGHRS, YFSETQ. The CDR3 sequence is 19 residues long. CDR3: CASSLLPSDGGRVNEKLFF. Here the CDR3 DNA reads TGCGCCAGCAGCTTGTTACCCTCGGACGGGGGCAGGGTCAATGAAAAACTGTTTTTT.

This chain joins TRBV25-1 and TRBJ2-3, with 8 bases matching TRBD1. Trimming cost V 0 bases and J 2 bases; bases outside gene matches: 4. This CDR3 has 16 amino acids. Germline CDR1 is MGHDK and CDR2 is SYGVNS. The CDR3 region is CASSEYRGRPTDTQYF. CDR3 bases: TGTGCCAGCAGTGAATACAGGGGGCGTCCCACAGATACGCAGTATTTT.

This clone was counted only a few times. This chain links TRBV6-5 with TRBJ1-2; TRBD1 agrees at 7 bases. CDR1 is MNHEY, CDR2 SVGAGI, per germline. V was pared by 3 bases and J by 8 bases, with 12 bases of the junction left unmatched. This CDR3 is built from 15 residues. CDR3 sequence reads: CASSYSRGLVVGYTF. The CDR3 DNA sequence: TGTGCCAGCAGTTATAGTAGGGGGCTTGTTGTGGGCTACACCTTC.

In this sample, this clone turned up once. The chain recombines TRBV30 with TRBJ2-3, with 7 bases that match TRBD2. Per germline, CDR1 GTSNPN and CDR2 SVGIG (reference sequence). The CDR3 totals 14 residues. Losses at the gene ends were 4 bases for V and 0 bases for J; bases not matched to a gene: 4. The CDR3 spells CAWTQRGSTDTQYF. The CDR3, as DNA: TGTGCCTGGACCCAGCGGGGAAGCACAGATACGCAGTATTTT.

The chain is built from TRBV28 and TRBJ1-2; perhaps TRBD1 as D (6 bases). Per germline, CDR1 MDHEN and CDR2 SYDVKM. The CDR3 has 14 residues. V was cut by 3 bases and J by 7 bases, with 15 bases left in between. The CDR3 here is CASSLHRGLLGYTF. CDR3 sequence (DNA): TGTGCCAGCAGTTTGCATCGGGGGCTTCTTGGCTACACCTTC.

The chain has TRBV18 and TRBJ1-1, with TRBD1 as a possible D gene (6 bases). The CDR3 is 14 residues long. The germline gives CDR1 KGHSH, CDR2 LQKENI. V was pared by 3 bases and J by 4 bases, with 12 bases between. CDR3 in amino acids: CASSPAPGVTEAFF. For the CDR3, the DNA is TGTGCCAGCTCACCCGCGCCAGGGGTCACTGAAGCTTTCTTT.

The chain recombines TRBV28 with TRBJ1-5; 10 positions agree with TRBD1. After removal of 5 bases from V and 4 bases from J, the junction contained 2 bases not matched to a gene. Germline lookup yields CDR1 MDHEN and CDR2 SYDVKM. This CDR3 comprises 14 residues. CDR3 DNA sequence: TGTGCCAGCAGTGGGACAGGGGATAATCAGCCCCAGCATTTT. This codes for CASSGTGDNQPQHF.

This chain joins TRBV2 and TRBJ1-2, with 7 bases aligning to TRBD1. The length of the CDR3 is 13 residues. Germline lookup yields CDR1 SNHLY and CDR2 FYNNEI. V dropped 6 bases and J dropped 4; count of bases not matched to a gene: 5. The DNA of the CDR3 is TGTGCCAGCAGCGGGGACAGTCCCTATGGCTACACCTTC. Residues: CASSGDSPYGYTF.

V gene TRBV5-1 combines with J gene TRBJ2-1, with D unclear. V was cut by 1 base and J by 0 bases, with 11 bases left in between. The CDR3 runs to 16 residues. Germline-derived CDR1 and CDR2 are SGHRS and YFSETQ. The chain's CDR3 is CASSLIGPSSYNEQFF. CDR3 in DNA: TGCGCCAGCAGCTTGATCGGACCGAGCTCCTACAATGAGCAGTTCTTC.

The chain couples TRBV11-2 to TRBJ2-7; TRBD2 agrees at 15 bases. Unmatched junction bases numbered 10, after V lost 5 bases and J lost 2 bases. Germline CDR1 and CDR2: SGHAT and FQNNGV. The length of the CDR3 is 18 residues. CDR3 coding DNA: TGTGCCAGCAGCCCCATCCCGGGACTAGCGGGGGGCCCCTACGAGCAGTACTTC. It translates to CASSPIPGLAGGPYEQYF.

J is TRBJ2-2 and V is TRBV18; D is possibly TRBD1 or TRBD2 (6 bases each). From germline, CDR1 is KGHSH and CDR2 LQKENI. The CDR3 runs to 16 residues. V was pared by 5 bases and J by 2 bases, with 15 bases between. In nucleotides, the CDR3 is TGTGCCAGCTCAACCCGGGGGACAAAAAACACCGGGGAGCTGTTTTTT. Its translation: CASSTRGTKNTGELFF.

The rearrangement joins TRBV30 to TRBJ2-7; TRBD1 matches at 9 bases. CDR3 length: 15 amino acids. V lost 0 bases, J lost 5 bases, and 8 bases stayed unmatched. Per the germline V gene, CDR1 is GTSNPN and CDR2 is SVGIG (reference sequence). The CDR3 coding sequence is TGTGCCTGGAGTGTACGTGGGACAGGGAACCACGAGCAGTACTTC. Its translation is CAWSVRGTGNHEQYF.

This clone was counted between two and nine times. The J gene is TRBJ1-1, the V gene TRBV6-1; D gene ambiguous. There are 11 residues in the CDR3. Per germline, CDR1 MNHNS and CDR2 SASEGT. Trimming took 6 bases from V and 0 from J, leaving 2 bases between them. CDR3 sequence: CASRVNTEAFF. The CDR3, as DNA: TGTGCCAGCAGGGTGAACACTGAAGCTTTCTTT.

This chain uses TRBV7-3 with TRBJ2-3; D is uncertain. CDR1 and CDR2 from the germline V gene are SGHTA and FQGTGA. The length of the CDR3 is 13 residues. Trimming took off 5 bases at V and 6 bases at J, with 12 bases between the two ends. DNA of the CDR3: TGTGCCAGCAGCCCCCTGAATGGGGATACGCAGTATTTT. Its protein is CASSPLNGDTQYF.

The chain is built from TRBV27 and TRBJ1-5; perhaps TRBD1 as D (5 bases). V gave up 4 bases and J gave up 2 bases, with 15 bases separating them. Germline V lookup: CDR1 MNHEY, CDR2 SMNVEV (reference sequence). This CDR3 is built from 16 residues. The CDR3 here is CASSSAGWGGNQPQHF. CDR3 coding DNA: TGTGCCAGCAGTTCAGCAGGGTGGGGGGGCAATCAGCCCCAGCATTTT.

V and J are TRBV7-9 and TRBJ1-1; the D is unclear. Germline CDR1 and CDR2: SEHNR and FQNEAQ (reference sequence). Trimming shortened V by 6 bases and J by 1 base, and 12 bases separated the two germline ends. This CDR3 has 14 amino acids. The CDR3 nucleotides read TGTGCCAGCAGGTCTGTAGGGAGGAACACTGAAGCTTTCTTT. Protein: CASRSVGRNTEAFF.